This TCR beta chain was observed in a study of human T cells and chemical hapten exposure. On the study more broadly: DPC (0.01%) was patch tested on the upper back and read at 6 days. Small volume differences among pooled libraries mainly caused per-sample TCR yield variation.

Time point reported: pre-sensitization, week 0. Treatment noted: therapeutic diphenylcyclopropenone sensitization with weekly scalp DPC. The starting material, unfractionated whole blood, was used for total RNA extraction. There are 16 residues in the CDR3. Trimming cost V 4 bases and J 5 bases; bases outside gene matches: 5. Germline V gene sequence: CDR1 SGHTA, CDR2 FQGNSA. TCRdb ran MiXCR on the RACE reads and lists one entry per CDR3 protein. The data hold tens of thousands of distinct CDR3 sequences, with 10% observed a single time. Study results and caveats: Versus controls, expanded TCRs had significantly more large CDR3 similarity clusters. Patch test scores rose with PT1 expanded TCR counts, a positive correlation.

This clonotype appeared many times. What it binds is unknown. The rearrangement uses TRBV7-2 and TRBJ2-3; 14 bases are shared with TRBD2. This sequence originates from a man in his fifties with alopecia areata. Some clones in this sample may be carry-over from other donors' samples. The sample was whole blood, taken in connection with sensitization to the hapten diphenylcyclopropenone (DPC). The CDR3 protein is CASSSGLAGAGDTQYF. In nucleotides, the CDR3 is TGTGCCAGCAGCTCGGGACTAGCGGGAGCGGGAGATACGCAGTATTTT.